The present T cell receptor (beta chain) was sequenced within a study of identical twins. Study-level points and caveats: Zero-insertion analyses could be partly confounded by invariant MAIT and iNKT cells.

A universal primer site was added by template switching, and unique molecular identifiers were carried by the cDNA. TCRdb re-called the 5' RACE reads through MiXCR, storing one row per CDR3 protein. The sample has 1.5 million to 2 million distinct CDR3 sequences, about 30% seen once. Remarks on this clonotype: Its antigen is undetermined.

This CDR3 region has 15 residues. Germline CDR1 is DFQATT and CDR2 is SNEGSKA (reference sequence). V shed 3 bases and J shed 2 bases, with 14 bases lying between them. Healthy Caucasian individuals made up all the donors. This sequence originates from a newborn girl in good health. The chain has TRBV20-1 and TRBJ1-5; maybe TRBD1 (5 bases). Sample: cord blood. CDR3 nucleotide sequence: TGCAGTGCTAGGGACAAGTCAGGCGGCAATCAGCCCCAGCATTTT. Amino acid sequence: CSARDKSGGNQPQHF.